This T cell receptor (beta chain) was captured in a study of CD8+ T cells in alopecia areata. The CDR3 loop spans 12 amino acids. V trimming: 1 base; J trimming: 12 bases; junction bases outside the gene matches: 1. CDR1 is SGHVS and CDR2 is FQNEAQ in the germline V gene. Extracted from the samples, RNA was reverse transcribed into cDNA to serve as the sequencing template. Libraries were prepared by immunoSEQ multiplex PCR; TCRdb keeps only in-frame clonotypes and omits some of them. The sample includes 90,000 to 120,000 clones, approximately 50% of them seen just once. Sequenced sample: NKG2D-low CD8+ T cells sorted from blood. The V and J genes are TRBV7-8 and TRBJ2-1, with 9 nucleotides matching TRBD1. The source of this sequence is a human donor with alopecia areata. For the CDR3, the DNA is TGTGCCAGCAGCTTAGGGGGACAGGGGCAGTTCTTC. This encodes CASSLGGQGQFF.